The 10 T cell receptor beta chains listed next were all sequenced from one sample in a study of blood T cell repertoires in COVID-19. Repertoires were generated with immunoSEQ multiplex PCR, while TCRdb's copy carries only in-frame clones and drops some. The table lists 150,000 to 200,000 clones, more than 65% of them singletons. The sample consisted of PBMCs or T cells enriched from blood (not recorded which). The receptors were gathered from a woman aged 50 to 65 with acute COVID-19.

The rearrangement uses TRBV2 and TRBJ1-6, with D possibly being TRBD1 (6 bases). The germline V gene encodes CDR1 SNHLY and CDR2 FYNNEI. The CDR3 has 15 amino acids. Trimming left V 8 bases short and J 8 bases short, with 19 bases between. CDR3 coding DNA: TGTGCCAGCCAACGAGAAACAGGGATGCATTCACCCCTCCACTTT. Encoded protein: CASQRETGMHSPLHF.

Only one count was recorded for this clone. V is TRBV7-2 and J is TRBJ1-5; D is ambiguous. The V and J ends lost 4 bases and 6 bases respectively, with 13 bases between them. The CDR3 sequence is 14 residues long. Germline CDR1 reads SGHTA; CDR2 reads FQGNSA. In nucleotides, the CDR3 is TGTGCCAGCAGCTCTTCCCTGGGCCCTCAGCCCCAGCATTTT. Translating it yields CASSSSLGPQPQHF. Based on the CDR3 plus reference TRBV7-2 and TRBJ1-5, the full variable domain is GAGVSQSPSNKVTEKGKDVELRCDPISGHTALYWYRQSLGQGLEFLIYFQGNSAPDKSGLPSDRFSAERTGGSVSTLTIQRTQQEDSAVYLCASSSSLGPQPQHFGDGTRLSIL.

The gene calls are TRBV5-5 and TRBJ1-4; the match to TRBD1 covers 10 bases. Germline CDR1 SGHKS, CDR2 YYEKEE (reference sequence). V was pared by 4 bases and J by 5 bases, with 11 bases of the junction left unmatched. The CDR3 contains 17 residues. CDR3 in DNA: TGTGCCAGCAGCCCTGGACAGGGACAGGGGTGGAATGAAAAACTGTTTTTT. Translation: CASSPGQGQGWNEKLFF.

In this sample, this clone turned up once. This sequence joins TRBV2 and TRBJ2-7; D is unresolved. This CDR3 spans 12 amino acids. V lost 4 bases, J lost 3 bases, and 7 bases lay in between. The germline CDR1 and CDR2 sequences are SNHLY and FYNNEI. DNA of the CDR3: TGTGCCAGCAGTGCTCCAGACTACGAGCAGTACGTC. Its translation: CASSAPDYEQYV.

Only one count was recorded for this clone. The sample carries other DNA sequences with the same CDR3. The CDR3 DNA reads as TGCAGTGCTAGGGACAGCTATGGCTACACCTTC. Amino acid sequence: CSARDSYGYTF. The chain couples TRBV20-1 to TRBJ1-2; the D gene is possibly TRBD1 (6 bases). Trimming stripped 3 bases from V and 4 bases from J, with 6 bases between. Germline V gene lookup returns CDR1 DFQATT and CDR2 SNEGSKA (reference sequence). The CDR3 length is 11 residues.

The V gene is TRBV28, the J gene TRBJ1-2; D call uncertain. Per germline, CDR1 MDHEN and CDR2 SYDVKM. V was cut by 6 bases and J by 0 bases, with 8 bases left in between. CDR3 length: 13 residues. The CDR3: CASRHPANYGYTF. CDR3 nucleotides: TGTGCCAGCAGACACCCTGCTAACTATGGCTACACCTTC.

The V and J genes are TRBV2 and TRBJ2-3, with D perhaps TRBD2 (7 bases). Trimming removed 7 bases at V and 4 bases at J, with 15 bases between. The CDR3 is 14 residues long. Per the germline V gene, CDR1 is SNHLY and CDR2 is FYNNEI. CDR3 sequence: CASNWGGGPDTQYF. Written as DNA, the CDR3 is TGTGCCAGCAATTGGGGGGGCGGCCCAGATACGCAGTATTTT.

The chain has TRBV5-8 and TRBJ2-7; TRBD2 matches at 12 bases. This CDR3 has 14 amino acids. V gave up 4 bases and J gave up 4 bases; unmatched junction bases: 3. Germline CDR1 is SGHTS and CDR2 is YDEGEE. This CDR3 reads CASSRTSGAYEQYV. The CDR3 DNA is TGTGCCAGCAGCCGGACTAGCGGGGCTTACGAGCAGTACGTC.

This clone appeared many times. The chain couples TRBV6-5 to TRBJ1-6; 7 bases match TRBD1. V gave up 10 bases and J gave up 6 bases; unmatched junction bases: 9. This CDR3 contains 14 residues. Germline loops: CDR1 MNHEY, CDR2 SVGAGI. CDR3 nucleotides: TGTGCCATTTTCAAAGGGACAGTTAATTCACCCCTCCACTTT. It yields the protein CAIFKGTVNSPLHF.

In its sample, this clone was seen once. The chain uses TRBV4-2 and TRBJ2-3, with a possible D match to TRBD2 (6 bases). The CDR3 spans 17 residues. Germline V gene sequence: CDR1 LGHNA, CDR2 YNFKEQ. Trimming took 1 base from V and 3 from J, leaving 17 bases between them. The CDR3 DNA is TGTGCCAGCAGCCAAGGGGACTCGGGACGGGCAACAGATACGCAGTATTTT. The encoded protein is CASSQGDSGRATDTQYF.